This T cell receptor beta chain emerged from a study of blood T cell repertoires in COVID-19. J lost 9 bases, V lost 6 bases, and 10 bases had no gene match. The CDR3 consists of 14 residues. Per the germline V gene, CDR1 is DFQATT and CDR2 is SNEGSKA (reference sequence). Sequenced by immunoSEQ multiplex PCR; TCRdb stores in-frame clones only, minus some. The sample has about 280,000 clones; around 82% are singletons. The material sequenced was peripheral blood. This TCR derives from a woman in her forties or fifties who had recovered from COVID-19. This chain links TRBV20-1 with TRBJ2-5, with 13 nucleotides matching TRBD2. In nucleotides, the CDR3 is TGCAGTGCCAGTGGACTAGCGGGGGCTAACCCCCAGTACTTC. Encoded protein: CSASGLAGANPQYF.